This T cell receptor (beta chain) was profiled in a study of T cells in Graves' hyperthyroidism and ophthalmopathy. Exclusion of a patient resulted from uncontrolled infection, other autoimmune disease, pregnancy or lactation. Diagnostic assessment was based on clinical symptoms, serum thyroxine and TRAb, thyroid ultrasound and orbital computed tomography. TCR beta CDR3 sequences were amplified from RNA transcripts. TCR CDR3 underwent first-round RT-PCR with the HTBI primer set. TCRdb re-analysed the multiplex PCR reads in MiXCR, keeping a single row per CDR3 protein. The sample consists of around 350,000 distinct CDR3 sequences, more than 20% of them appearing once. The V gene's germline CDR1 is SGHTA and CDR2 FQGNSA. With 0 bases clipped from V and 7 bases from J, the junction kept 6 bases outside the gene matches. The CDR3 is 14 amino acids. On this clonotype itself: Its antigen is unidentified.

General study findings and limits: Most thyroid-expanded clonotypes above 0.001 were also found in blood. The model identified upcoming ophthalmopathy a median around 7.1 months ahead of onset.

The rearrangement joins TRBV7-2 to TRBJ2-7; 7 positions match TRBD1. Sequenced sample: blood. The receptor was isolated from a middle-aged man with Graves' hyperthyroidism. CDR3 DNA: TGTGCCAGCAGCTTAGCGACAGGGAGCGGTGAGCAGTACTTC. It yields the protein CASSLATGSGEQYF.